The 10 T cell receptor beta chains given below trace back to one sample, sequenced in a study of T cells in tuberculosis. TCRdb's table, derived via immunoSEQ multiplex PCR, lists solely in-frame clones and lacks some. Among 7,500 to 8,500 clones, 85% to 95% were seen once, and the ten largest hold around a tenth. Sequences were obtained from PBMCs. Receptors were obtained from an adult with tuberculosis.

The chain uses TRBV19 and TRBJ2-7, with D perhaps matching TRBD2 (5 bases). CDR3 size: 14 residues. Trimming pared 7 bases from V and 0 bases from J, leaving 13 bases between. CDR1 is LNHDA, CDR2 SQIVND, per germline (reference sequence). The CDR3 DNA reads TGTGCCAGTACCACTCGGGAAAGCTCCTACGAGCAGTACTTC. It codes for CASTTRESSYEQYF.

The V and J genes are TRBV10-3 and TRBJ2-2; possible D gene TRBD2, 6 bases. The CDR3 is made up of 14 amino acids. Per germline, CDR1 ENHRY and CDR2 SYGVKD. Trimming left V 6 bases short and J 4 bases short, with 12 bases between. The CDR3 DNA sequence: TGTGCCATCAGCGAGGGGACTCTCACCGGGGAGCTGTTTTTT. Protein product: CAISEGTLTGELFF.

V is TRBV9 and J is TRBJ2-2, with TRBD2 matching 14 bases. The trim removed 4 bases at V and 4 bases at J, leaving 6 bases unmatched. From germline, CDR1 is SGDLS and CDR2 YYNGEE. This CDR3 is built from 17 residues. This CDR3 reads CASSSGLAGEGTGELFF. The CDR3 bases are TGTGCCAGCAGCTCGGGACTAGCGGGAGAAGGCACCGGGGAGCTGTTTTTT.

This clone was picked up one time. V gene TRBV9 combines with J gene TRBJ2-1; D is possibly TRBD1 (5 bases). In germline, CDR1 is SGDLS, CDR2 YYNGEE. CDR3 length: 14 amino acids. Trimming stripped 2 bases from V and 6 bases from J, with 12 bases between. CDR3 amino acids: CASSVLGRGNEQFF. The CDR3 region has the DNA TGTGCCAGCAGCGTTCTGGGGCGAGGCAATGAGCAGTTCTTC.

The genes are TRBV12-5 and TRBJ1-1; 11 bases align to TRBD1. This CDR3 has 14 amino acids. Germline V lookup: CDR1 LGHNT, CDR2 FRNRAP. V was pared by 5 bases and J by 6 bases, with 5 bases of the junction left unmatched. The CDR3 bases are TGTGCTAGTGGTATGGGGGGACAGGGGGCTGAAGCTTTCTTT. Amino acids: CASGMGGQGAEAFF. Based on the CDR3 plus reference TRBV12-5 and TRBJ1-1, the full variable domain is DARVTQTPRHKVTEMGQEVTMRCQPILGHNTVFWYRQTMMQGLELLAYFRNRAPLDDSGMPKDRFSAEMPDATLATLKIQPSEPRDSAVYFCASGMGGQGAEAFFGQGTRLTVV.

The chain has TRBV6-1 and TRBJ2-3, with 10 bases lining up with TRBD2. Trimming removed 2 bases from V and 0 bases from J; junction bases left unmatched: 8. Germline-derived CDR1 and CDR2 are MNHNS and SASEGT. The CDR3 has 18 amino acids. Written as DNA, the CDR3 is TGTGCCAGCAGTGAAAACCTAGCGGGGGCGACGAGCACAGATACGCAGTATTTT. Translated, it gives CASSENLAGATSTDTQYF.

The rearrangement uses TRBV7-8 and TRBJ1-1; 7 bases map to TRBD1. V shed 4 bases and J 3 bases; nucleotides not matched to a gene: 11. Germline V gene lookup returns CDR1 SGHVS and CDR2 FQNEAQ. The CDR3 spans 16 residues. CDR3 in amino acids: CASSSSGRGPDTEAFF. The CDR3 DNA reads as TGTGCCAGCAGCTCCTCTGGAAGGGGGCCGGACACTGAAGCTTTCTTT. Full variable domain (missing parts from reference TRBV7-8 and TRBJ1-1): GAGVSQSPRYKVAKRGQDVALRCDPISGHVSLFWYQQALGQGPEFLTYFQNEAQLDKSGLPSDRFFAERPEGSVSTLKIQRTQQEDSAVYLCASSSSGRGPDTEAFFGQGTRLTVV.

The gene calls are TRBV19 and TRBJ1-2, with D possibly being TRBD1 (6 bases). The V and J ends lost 3 bases and 4 bases respectively, with 15 bases between them. This CDR3 comprises 15 residues. Germline CDR1 and CDR2: LNHDA and SQIVND (reference sequence). In DNA form, the CDR3 reads TGTGCCAGTAGTATTAGTCCACCAGGGGCCTATGGCTACACCTTC. Its protein is CASSISPPGAYGYTF.

The rearrangement joins TRBV5-1 to TRBJ2-3; D call uncertain. Trimming left V 5 bases short and J 2 bases short, with 12 bases between. The CDR3 extends over 14 amino acids. CDR1 SGHRS and CDR2 YFSETQ come from the germline V gene. CDR3 loop: CASRDGLSTDTQYF. In DNA form, the CDR3 reads TGCGCCAGCAGAGATGGGCTGTCCACAGATACGCAGTATTTT.

This chain links TRBV6-5 with TRBJ1-2; unclear D gene. The ends were cut back, 0 bases at V and 8 bases at J, with 16 bases in the middle. Germline CDR1 and CDR2: MNHEY and SVGAGI. The CDR3 is 15 residues long. CDR3 in DNA: TGTGCCAGCAGTTACTCGAAGTCGGGGAAGGACGGCTACACCTTC. The encoded protein is CASSYSKSGKDGYTF.